The clone carrying this T cell receptor beta chain was recorded only once. Per germline, CDR1 MGHRA and CDR2 YSYEKL. V trimming: 3 bases; J trimming: 3 bases; junction bases outside the gene matches: 11. This CDR3 is 17 amino acids long. The data were taken from a study of blood T cell repertoires in COVID-19. TCRdb's copy holds only in-frame clones and misses some; the assay was immunoSEQ multiplex PCR. The sample holds about 46,000 clones; 65% to 90% are singletons and the top ten take over 1%. The source is a man in his 60s with acute or convalescent COVID-19. Input material: peripheral blood. This chain uses TRBV4-1 with TRBJ2-1; TRBD2 matches 7 bases. In DNA form, the CDR3 reads TGCGCCAGCAGCCAGCCGGGTTCGGCGGGGGACTACAATGAGCAGTTCTTC. This translates into CASSQPGSAGDYNEQFF.